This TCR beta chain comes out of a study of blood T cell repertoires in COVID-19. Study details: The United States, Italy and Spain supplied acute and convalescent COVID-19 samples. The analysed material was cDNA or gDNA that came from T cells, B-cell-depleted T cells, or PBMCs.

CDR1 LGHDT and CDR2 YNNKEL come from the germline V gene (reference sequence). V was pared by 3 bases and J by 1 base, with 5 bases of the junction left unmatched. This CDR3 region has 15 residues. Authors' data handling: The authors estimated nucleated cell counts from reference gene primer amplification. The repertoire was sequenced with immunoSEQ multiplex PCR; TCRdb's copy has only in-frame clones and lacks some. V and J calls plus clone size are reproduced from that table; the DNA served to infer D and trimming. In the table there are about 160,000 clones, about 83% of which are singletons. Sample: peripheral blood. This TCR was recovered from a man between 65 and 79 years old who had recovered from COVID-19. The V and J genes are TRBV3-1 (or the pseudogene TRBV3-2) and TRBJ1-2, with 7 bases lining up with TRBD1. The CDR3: CASSQGTADNYGYTF. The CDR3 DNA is TGTGCCAGCAGCCAGGGGACAGCAGATAACTATGGCTACACCTTC.